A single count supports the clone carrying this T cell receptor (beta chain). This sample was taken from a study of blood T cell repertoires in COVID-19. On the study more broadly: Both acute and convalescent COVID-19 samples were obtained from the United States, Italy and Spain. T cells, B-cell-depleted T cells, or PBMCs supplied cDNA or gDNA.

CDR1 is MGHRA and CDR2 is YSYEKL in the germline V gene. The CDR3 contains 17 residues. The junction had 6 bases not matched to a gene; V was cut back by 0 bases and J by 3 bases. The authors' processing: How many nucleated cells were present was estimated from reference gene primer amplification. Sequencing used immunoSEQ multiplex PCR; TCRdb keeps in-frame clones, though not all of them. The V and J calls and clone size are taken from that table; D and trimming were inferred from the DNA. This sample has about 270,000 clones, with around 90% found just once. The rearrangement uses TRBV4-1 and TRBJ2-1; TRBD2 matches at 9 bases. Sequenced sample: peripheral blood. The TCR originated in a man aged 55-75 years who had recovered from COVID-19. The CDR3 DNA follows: TGCGCCAGCAGCCAAGATCAGGCTAGCGGGGACTACAATGAGCAGTTCTTC. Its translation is CASSQDQASGDYNEQFF.